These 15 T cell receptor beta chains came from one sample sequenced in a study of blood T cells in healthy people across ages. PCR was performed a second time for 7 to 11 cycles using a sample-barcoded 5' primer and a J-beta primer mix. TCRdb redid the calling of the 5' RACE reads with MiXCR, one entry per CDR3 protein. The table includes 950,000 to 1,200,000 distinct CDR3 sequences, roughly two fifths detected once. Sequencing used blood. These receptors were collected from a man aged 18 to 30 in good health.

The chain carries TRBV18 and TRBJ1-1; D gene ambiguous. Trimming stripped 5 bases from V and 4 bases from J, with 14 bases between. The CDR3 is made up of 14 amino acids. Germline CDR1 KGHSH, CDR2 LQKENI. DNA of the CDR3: TGTGCCAGCTCATCCCAGCCCATGAGCACTGAAGCTTTCTTT. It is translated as CASSSQPMSTEAFF.

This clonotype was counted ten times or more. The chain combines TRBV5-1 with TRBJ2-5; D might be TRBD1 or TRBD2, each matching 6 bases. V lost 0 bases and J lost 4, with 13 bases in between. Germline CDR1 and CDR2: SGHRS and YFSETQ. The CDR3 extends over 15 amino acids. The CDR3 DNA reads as TGCGCCAGCAGCTTGGGATCGGGGGCTGGAGAGACCCAGTACTTC. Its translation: CASSLGSGAGETQYF.

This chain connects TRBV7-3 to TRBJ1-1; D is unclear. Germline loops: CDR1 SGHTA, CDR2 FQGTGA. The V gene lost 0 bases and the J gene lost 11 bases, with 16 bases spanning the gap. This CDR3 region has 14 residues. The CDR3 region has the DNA TGTGCCAGCAGCTTAACACCCGCGGGCAATCGCGCTTTCTTT. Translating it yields CASSLTPAGNRAFF.

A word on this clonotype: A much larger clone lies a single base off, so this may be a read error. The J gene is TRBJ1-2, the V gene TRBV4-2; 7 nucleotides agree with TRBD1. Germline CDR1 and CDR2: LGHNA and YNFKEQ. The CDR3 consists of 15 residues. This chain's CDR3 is CASSPSSGTAYGHTF. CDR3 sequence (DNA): TGTGCCAGCAGCCCCTCCTCCGGGACAGCTTATGGCCACACCTTC.

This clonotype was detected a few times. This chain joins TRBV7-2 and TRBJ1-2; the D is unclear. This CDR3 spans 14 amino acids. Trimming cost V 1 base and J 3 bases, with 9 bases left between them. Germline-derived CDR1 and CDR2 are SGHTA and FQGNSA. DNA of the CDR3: TGTGCCAGCAGCTTAGATGGACCGTACTATGGCTACACCTTC. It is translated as CASSLDGPYYGYTF.

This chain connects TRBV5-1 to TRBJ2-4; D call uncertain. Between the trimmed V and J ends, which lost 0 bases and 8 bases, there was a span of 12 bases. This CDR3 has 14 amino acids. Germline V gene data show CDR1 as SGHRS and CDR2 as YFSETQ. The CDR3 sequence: CASSLAIASDIQYF. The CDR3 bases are TGCGCCAGCAGCTTGGCCATTGCGTCAGACATTCAGTACTTC.

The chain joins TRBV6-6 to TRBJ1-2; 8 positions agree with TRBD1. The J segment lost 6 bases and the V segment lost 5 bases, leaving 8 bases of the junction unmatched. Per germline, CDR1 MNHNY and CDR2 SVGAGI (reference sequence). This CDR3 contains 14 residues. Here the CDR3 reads CASSPLTTGDGYTF. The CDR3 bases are TGTGCCAGCAGTCCCCTGACGACAGGGGATGGCTACACCTTC.

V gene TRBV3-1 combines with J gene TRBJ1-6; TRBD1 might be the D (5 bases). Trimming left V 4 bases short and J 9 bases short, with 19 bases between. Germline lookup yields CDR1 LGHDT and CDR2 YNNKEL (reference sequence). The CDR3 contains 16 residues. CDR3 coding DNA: TGTGCCAGCAGCCCGGATACATCGCGGGGACGTTCACCCCTCCACTTT. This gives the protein CASSPDTSRGRSPLHF.

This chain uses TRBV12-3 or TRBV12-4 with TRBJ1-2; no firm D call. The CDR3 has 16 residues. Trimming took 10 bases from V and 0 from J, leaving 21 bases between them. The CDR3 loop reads CATNLAAEWPNYGYTF. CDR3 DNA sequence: TGTGCCACAAACTTAGCAGCGGAGTGGCCTAACTATGGCTACACCTTC.

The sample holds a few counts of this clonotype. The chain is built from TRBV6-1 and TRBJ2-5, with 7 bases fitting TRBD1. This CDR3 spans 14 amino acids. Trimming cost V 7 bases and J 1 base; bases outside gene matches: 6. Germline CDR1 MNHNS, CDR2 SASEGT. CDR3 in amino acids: CASTKGQSQETQYF. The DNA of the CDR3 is TGTGCCAGCACCAAGGGACAGTCCCAAGAGACCCAGTACTTC.

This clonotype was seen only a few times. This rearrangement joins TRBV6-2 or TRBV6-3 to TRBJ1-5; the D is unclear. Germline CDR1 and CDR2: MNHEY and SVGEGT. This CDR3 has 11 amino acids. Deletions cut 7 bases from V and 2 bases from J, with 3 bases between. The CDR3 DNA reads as TGTGCCAGCAAAGGCAATCAGCCCCAGCATTTT. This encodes CASKGNQPQHF.

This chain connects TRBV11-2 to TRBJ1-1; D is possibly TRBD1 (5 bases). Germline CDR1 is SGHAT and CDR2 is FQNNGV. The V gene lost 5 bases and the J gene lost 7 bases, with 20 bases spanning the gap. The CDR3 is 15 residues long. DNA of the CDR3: TGTGCCAGCAGCCTAGGGACCTTTGATGGGAGTGAAGCTTTCTTT. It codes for CASSLGTFDGSEAFF.

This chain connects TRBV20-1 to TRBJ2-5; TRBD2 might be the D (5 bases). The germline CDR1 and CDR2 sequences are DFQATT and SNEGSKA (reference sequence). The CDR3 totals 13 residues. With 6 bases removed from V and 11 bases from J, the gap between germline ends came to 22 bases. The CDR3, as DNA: TGCAGTGCGCCCCCCTCGCGAGGAGGAGAGCAGTACTTC. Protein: CSAPPSRGGEQYF.

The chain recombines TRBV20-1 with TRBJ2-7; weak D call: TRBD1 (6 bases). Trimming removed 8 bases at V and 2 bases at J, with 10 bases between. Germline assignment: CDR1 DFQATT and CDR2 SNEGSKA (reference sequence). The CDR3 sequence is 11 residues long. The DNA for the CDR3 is TGCAGTCCAGAGGGGGCCTACGAGCAGTACTTC. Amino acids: CSPEGAYEQYF.

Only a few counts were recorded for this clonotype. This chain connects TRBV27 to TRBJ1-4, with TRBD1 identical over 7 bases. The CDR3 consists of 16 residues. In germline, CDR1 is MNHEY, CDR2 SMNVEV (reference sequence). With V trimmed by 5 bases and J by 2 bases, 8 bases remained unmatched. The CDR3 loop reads CASSDAPGQTNEKLFF. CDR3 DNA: TGTGCCAGCAGTGATGCCCCGGGACAGACTAATGAAAAACTGTTTTTT.